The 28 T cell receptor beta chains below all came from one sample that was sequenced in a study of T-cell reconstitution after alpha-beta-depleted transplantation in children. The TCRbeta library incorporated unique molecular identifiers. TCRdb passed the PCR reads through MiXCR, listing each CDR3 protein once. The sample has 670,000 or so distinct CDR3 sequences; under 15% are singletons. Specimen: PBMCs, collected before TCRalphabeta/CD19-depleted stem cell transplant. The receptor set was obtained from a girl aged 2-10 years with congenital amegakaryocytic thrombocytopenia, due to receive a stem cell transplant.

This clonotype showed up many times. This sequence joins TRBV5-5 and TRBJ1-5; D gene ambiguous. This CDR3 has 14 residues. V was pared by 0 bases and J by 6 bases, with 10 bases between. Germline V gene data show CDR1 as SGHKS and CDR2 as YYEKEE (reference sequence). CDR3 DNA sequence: TGTGCCAGCAGCTTGGCTGAAGCATTTCAGCCCCAGCATTTT. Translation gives CASSLAEAFQPQHF.

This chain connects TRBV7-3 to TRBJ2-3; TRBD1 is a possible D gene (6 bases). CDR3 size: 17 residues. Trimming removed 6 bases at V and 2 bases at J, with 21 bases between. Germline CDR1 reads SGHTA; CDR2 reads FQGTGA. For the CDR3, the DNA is TGTGCCAGCAGTCCAAAGGGGGTCAGTAGGAACACAGATACGCAGTATTTT. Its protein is CASSPKGVSRNTDTQYF. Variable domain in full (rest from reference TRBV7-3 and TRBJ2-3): GAGVSQTPSNKVTEKGKYVELRCDPISGHTALYWYRQSLGQGPEFLIYFQGTGAADDSGLPNDRFFAVRPEGSVSTLKIQRTERGDSAVYLCASSPKGVSRNTDTQYFGPGTRLTVL.

CDR3 protein: CASSLANRRTDTQYF. CDR3 DNA: TGTGCCAGCAGCTTAGCTAACAGACGCACAGATACGCAGTATTTT. V is TRBV7-8 and J is TRBJ2-3; D is unresolved. Trimming pared 0 bases from V and 1 base from J, leaving 8 bases between. Germline lookup yields CDR1 SGHVS and CDR2 FQNEAQ. The CDR3 extends over 15 amino acids.

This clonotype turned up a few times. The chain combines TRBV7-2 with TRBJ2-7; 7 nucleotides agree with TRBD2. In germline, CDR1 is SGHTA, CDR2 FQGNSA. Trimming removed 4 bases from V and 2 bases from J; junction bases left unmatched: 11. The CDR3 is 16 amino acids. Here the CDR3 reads CASSSLTSGKTYEQYF. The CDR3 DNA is TGTGCCAGCAGCTCACTCACCAGCGGGAAAACCTACGAGCAGTACTTC.

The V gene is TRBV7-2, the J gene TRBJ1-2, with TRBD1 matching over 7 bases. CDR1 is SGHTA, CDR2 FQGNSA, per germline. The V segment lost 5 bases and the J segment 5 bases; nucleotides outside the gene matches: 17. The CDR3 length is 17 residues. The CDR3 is CASSHPLRGQERYGYTF. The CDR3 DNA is TGTGCCAGCAGCCACCCCCTAAGGGGGCAGGAGAGATATGGCTACACCTTC.

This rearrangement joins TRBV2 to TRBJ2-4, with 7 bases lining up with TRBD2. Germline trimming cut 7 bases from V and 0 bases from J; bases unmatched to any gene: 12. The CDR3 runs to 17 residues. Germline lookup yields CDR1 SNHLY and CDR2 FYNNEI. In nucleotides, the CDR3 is TGTGCCAGCATCAAAAACTTGGGAGGGCTAGCCAAAAACATTCAGTACTTC. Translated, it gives CASIKNLGGLAKNIQYF.

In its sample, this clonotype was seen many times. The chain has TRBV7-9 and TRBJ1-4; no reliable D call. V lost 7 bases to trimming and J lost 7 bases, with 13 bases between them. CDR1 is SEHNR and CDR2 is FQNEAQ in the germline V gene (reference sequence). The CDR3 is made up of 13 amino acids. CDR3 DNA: TGTGCCAGCACCCTCCTAGTCGGTGAAAAACTGTTTTTT. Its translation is CASTLLVGEKLFF.

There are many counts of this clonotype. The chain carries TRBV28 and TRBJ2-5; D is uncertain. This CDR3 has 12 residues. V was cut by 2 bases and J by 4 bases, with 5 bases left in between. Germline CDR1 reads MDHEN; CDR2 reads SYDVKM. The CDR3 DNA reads TGTGCCAGCAGTTTAATGGGAGAGACCCAGTACTTC. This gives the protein CASSLMGETQYF.

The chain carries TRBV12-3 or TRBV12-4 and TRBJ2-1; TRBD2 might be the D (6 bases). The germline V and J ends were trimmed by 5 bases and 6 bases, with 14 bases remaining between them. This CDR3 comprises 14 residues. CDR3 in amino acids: CASSHPGGINEQFF. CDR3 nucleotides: TGTGCCAGCAGTCACCCTGGGGGGATCAATGAGCAGTTCTTC.

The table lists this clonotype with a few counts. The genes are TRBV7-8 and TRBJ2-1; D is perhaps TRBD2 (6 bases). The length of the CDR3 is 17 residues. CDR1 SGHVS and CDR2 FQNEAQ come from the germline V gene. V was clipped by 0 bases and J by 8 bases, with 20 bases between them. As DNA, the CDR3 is TGTGCCAGCAGCTTAGCGTTGAGGAGGGAGCTTGGCGATGAGCAGTTCTTC. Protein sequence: CASSLALRRELGDEQFF.

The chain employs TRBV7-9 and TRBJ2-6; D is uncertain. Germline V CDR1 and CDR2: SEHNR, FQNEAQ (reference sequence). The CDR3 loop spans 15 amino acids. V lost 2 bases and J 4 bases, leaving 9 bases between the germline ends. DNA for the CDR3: TGTGCCAGCAGCTTAACGTCTGCGGGGGCCAACGTCCTGACTTTC. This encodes CASSLTSAGANVLTF.

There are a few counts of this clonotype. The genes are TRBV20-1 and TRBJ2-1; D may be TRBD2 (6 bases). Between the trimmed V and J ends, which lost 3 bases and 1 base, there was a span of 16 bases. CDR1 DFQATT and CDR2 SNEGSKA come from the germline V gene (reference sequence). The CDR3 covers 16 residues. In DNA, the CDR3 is TGCAGTGCTAGCTCCCCAAGCGGGCCTTCCTACAATGAGCAGTTCTTC. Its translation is CSASSPSGPSYNEQFF.

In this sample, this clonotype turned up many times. The CDR3 reads CASSSSGRSYNEQFF. The DNA for the CDR3 is TGCGCCAGCAGCTCTAGCGGGAGGTCCTACAATGAGCAGTTCTTC. The chain joins TRBV5-1 to TRBJ2-1; 11 bases agree with TRBD2. CDR3 length: 15 amino acids. J lost 1 base, V lost 3 bases, and 0 bases had no gene match. Germline CDR1 is SGHRS and CDR2 is YFSETQ. The full variable domain, in which reference TRBV5-1 and TRBJ2-1 provide the parts outside the CDR3, is KAGVTQTPRYLIKTRGQQVTLSCSPISGHRSVSWYQQTPGQGLQFLFEYFSETQRNKGNFPGRFSGRQFSNSRSEMNVSTLELGDSALYLCASSSSGRSYNEQFFGPGTRLTVL.

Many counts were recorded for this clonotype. The CDR3 sequence: CSARLQGAGELFF. The CDR3 nucleotides are TGCAGTGCTAGATTGCAGGGGGCCGGGGAGCTGTTTTTT. J is TRBJ2-2 and V is TRBV20-1; 7 bases match TRBD1. This CDR3 has 13 amino acids. The germline V gene encodes CDR1 DFQATT and CDR2 SNEGSKA (reference sequence). Trimming took 2 bases from V and 6 from J; bases not matched to a gene: 3.

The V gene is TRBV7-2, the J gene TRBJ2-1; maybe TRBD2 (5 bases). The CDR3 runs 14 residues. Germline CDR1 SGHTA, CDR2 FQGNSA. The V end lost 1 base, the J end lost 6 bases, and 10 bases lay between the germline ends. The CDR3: CASSLDRGGNEQFF. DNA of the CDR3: TGTGCCAGCAGCTTAGACCGTGGAGGCAATGAGCAGTTCTTC.

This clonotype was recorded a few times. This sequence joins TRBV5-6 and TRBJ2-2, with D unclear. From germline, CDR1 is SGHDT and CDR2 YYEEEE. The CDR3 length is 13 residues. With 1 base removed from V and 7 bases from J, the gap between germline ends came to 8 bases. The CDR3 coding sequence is TGTGCCAGCAGCTTGTGGTGGAGCGGGGAGCTGTTTTTT. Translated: CASSLWWSGELFF.

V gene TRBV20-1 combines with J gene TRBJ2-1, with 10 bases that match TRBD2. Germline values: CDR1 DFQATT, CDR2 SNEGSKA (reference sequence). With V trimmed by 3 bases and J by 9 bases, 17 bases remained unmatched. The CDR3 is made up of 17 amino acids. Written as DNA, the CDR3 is TGCAGTGCTAGCCCGTATCCGGGACTAGCGTATTTGAGTGAGCAGTTCTTC. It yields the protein CSASPYPGLAYLSEQFF.

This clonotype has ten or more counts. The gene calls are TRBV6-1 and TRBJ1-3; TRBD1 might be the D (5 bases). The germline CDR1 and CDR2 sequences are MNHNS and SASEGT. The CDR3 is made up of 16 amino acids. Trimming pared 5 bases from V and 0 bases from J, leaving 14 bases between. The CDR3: CASSKRTGGSGNTIYF. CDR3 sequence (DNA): TGTGCCAGCAGTAAACGAACAGGCGGCTCTGGAAACACCATATATTTT.

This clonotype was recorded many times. The CDR3 here is CASRGGQFGEAFF. In DNA, the CDR3 is TGCGCCAGCAGGGGGGGACAGTTTGGTGAAGCTTTCTTT. This chain uses TRBV5-1 with TRBJ1-1; TRBD1 matches at 7 bases. The CDR3 has 13 amino acids. Germline assignment: CDR1 SGHRS and CDR2 YFSETQ. The V segment lost 5 bases and the J segment 7 bases; nucleotides outside the gene matches: 8. Combining the CDR3 with reference TRBV5-1 and TRBJ1-1 gives the whole variable domain KAGVTQTPRYLIKTRGQQVTLSCSPISGHRSVSWYQQTPGQGLQFLFEYFSETQRNKGNFPGRFSGRQFSNSRSEMNVSTLELGDSALYLCASRGGQFGEAFFGQGTRLTVV.

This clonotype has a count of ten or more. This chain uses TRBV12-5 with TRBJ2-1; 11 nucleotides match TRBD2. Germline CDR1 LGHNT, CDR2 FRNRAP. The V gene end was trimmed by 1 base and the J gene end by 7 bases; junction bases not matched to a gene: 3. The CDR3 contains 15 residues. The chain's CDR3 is CASGLGLAGRNEQFF. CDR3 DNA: TGTGCTAGTGGTTTGGGACTAGCGGGAAGGAATGAGCAGTTCTTC.

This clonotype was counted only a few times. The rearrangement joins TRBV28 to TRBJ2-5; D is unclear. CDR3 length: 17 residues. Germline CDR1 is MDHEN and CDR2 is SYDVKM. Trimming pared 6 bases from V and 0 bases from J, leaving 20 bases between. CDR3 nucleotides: TGTGCCAGCAGACTCGACCCCAGAACAACTTACCAAGAGACCCAGTACTTC. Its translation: CASRLDPRTTYQETQYF.

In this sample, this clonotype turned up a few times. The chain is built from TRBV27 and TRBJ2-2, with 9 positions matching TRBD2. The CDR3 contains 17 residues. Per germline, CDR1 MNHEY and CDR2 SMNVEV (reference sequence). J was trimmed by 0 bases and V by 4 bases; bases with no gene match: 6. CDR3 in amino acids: CASSSALAGTNTGELFF. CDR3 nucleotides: TGTGCCAGCAGTTCGGCCCTAGCGGGGACGAACACCGGGGAGCTGTTTTTT.

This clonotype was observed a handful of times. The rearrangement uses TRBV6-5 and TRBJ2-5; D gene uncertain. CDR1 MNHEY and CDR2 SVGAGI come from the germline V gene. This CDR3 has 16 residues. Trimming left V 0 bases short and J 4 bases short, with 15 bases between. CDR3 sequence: CASSYSYGLAGETQYF. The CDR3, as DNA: TGTGCCAGCAGTTACTCATATGGGTTGGCTGGAGAGACCCAGTACTTC.

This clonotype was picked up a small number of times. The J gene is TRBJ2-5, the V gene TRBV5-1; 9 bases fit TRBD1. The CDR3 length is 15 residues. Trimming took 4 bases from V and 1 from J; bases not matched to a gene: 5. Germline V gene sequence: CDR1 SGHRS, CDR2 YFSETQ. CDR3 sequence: CASSQPGQGQETQYF. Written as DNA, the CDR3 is TGCGCCAGCAGCCAGCCGGGACAGGGCCAAGAGACCCAGTACTTC.

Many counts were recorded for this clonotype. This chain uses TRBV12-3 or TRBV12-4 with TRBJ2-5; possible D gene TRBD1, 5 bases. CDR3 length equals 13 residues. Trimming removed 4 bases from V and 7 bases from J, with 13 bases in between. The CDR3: CASSSDARATQYF. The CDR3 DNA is TGTGCCAGCAGTTCAGATGCCAGGGCGACCCAGTACTTC.

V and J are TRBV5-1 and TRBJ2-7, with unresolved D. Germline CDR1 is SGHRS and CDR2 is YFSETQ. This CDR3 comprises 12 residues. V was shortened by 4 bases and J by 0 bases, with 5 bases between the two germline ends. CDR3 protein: CASSNNSYEQYF. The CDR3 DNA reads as TGCGCCAGCAGCAACAACTCCTACGAGCAGTACTTC.

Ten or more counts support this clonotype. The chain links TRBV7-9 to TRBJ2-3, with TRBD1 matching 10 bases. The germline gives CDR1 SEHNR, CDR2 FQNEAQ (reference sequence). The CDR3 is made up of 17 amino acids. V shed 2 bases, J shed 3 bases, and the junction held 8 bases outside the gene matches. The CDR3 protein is CASSLYTGTGATDTQYF. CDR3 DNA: TGTGCCAGCAGCTTATACACCGGGACAGGGGCAACAGATACGCAGTATTTT.

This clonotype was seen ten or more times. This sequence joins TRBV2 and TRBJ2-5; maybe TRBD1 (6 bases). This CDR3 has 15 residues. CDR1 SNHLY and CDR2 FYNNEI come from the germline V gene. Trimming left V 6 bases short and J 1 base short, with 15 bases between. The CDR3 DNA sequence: TGTGCCAGCAGGGCAAGGACAGACCTCCAAGAGACCCAGTACTTC. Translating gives CASRARTDLQETQYF.